This T cell receptor beta chain appears in the sequencing data of a study of blood T cell repertoires in COVID-19. Study information: Samples came from the United States, Italy and Spain, spanning acute and convalescent COVID-19. The cDNA or gDNA used as material had been derived from T cells, B-cell-depleted T cells, or PBMCs.

The germline gives CDR1 LNHDA, CDR2 SQIVND (reference sequence). This CDR3 has 16 amino acids. V was trimmed by 1 base and J by 7 bases, leaving 17 bases between them. In the original processing: Reference gene primers were amplified, and this amplification served to estimate nucleated cell counts. TCRdb keeps only in-frame clones here, not all; method: immunoSEQ multiplex PCR. That table gives V, J and clone size, and the DNA gave D and trimming. The sample includes 150,000 or so clones, roughly 88% of them seen just once. The J gene is TRBJ1-5, the V gene TRBV19; D possibly corresponds to TRBD1 (5 bases). This TCR was sampled from a woman aged 45-59 years in a cohort sampled during active or convalescent COVID-19. The sequenced sample was peripheral blood. The CDR3: CASSIGRGGSYQPQHF. CDR3 bases: TGTGCCAGTAGTATAGGGAGGGGAGGCTCTTACCAGCCCCAGCATTTT. The variable domain in full, completed from reference TRBV19 and TRBJ1-5, reads DGGITQSPKYLFRKEGQNVTLSCEQNLNHDAMYWYRQDPGQGLRLIYYSQIVNDFQKGDIAEGYSVSREKKESFPLTVTSAQKNPTAFYLCASSIGRGGSYQPQHFGDGTRLSIL.